These 23 T cell receptor beta chains were all obtained from the same sample, sequenced in a study of blood T cell repertoires in COVID-19. Assay used: immunoSEQ multiplex PCR; TCRdb lists only in-frame clones, some missing. The sample lists roughly 290,000 clones, roughly 90% occurring once. The sequenced sample consisted of peripheral blood. The receptor source for this set is a woman between 55 and 75 years old with acute or convalescent COVID-19.

This chain uses TRBV3-1 (or the pseudogene TRBV3-2) with TRBJ2-1, with TRBD2 matching 11 bases. V was pared by 4 bases and J by 8 bases, with 7 bases of the junction left unmatched. The germline V gene has CDR1 LGHDT and CDR2 YNNKEL (reference sequence). The CDR3 covers 15 residues. The CDR3 coding sequence is TGTGCCAGCAGCCCCGGGACTAGCGGATGGGATGAGCAGTTCTTC. It yields the protein CASSPGTSGWDEQFF.

V usage is TRBV29-1 and J usage is TRBJ1-5; D may be TRBD1 (5 bases). CDR1 and CDR2 from the germline V gene are SQVTM and ANQGSEA. V was trimmed by 7 bases and J by 4 bases, leaving 17 bases between them. The length of the CDR3 is 14 residues. The CDR3 bases are TGCAGCGCAAAAGGGCAGGGTGGAAATCAGCCCCAGCATTTT. It is translated as CSAKGQGGNQPQHF.

The rearrangement links TRBV19 to TRBJ1-5; D ambiguous. This CDR3 spans 15 amino acids. Germline V gene sequence: CDR1 LNHDA, CDR2 SQIVND (reference sequence). Trimming removed 4 bases from V and 0 bases from J, with 10 bases in between. The CDR3 DNA sequence: TGTGCCAGTAGTAGCGATAATTATAGCAATCAGCCCCAGCATTTT. This translates into CASSSDNYSNQPQHF.

The J gene is TRBJ2-7, the V gene TRBV13; 12 positions agree with TRBD2. With 5 bases clipped from V and 2 bases from J, the junction kept 4 bases outside the gene matches. CDR3 size: 15 residues. From germline, CDR1 is PRHDT and CDR2 FYEKMQ (reference sequence). The CDR3 spells CASSPGTSGPYEQYF. The CDR3 region has the DNA TGTGCCAGCAGCCCCGGGACTAGCGGGCCCTACGAGCAGTACTTC. Full variable domain (rest looked up from reference TRBV13 and TRBJ2-7): AAGVIQSPRHLIKEKRETATLKCYPIPRHDTVYWYQQGPGQDPQFLISFYEKMQSDKGSIPDRFSAQQFSDYHSELNMSSLELGDSALYFCASSPGTSGPYEQYFGPGTRLTVT.

The chain recombines TRBV10-2 with TRBJ1-2; 8 bases agree with TRBD1. Germline V gives CDR1 WSHSY, CDR2 SAAADI. This CDR3 is built from 12 residues. The V and J ends lost 2 bases and 13 bases, in that order; junction bases with no gene match: 6. CDR3 in DNA: TGCGCCAGCAGTGAGCCCAGACAGGGGTCCACCTTC. It is translated as CASSEPRQGSTF.

This rearrangement joins TRBV18 to TRBJ2-3, with D possibly being TRBD1 (6 bases). The CDR3 spans 15 residues. Deletions cut 0 bases from V and 4 bases from J, with 11 bases between. Germline V gives CDR1 KGHSH, CDR2 LQKENI. The CDR3 is CASSPPVRGADTQYF. The DNA of the CDR3 is TGTGCCAGCTCACCACCGGTCAGGGGTGCAGATACGCAGTATTTT.

This chain joins TRBV2 and TRBJ1-1; D ambiguous. The V gene's germline CDR1 is SNHLY and CDR2 FYNNEI. CDR3 length: 10 amino acids. Trimming removed 7 bases from V and 11 bases from J, with 11 bases in between. The CDR3 here is CASIGNAAFF. The DNA of the CDR3 is TGTGCCAGCATCGGGAATGCCGCTTTCTTT. Full variable domain (missing parts from reference TRBV2 and TRBJ1-1): EPEVTQTPSHQVTQMGQEVILRCVPISNHLYFYWYRQILGQKVEFLVSFYNNEISEKSEIFDDQFSVERPDGSNFTLKIRSTKLEDSAMYFCASIGNAAFFGQGTRLTVV.

This clone was observed once. V and J are TRBV19 and TRBJ1-6; weak D call: TRBD1 (6 bases). This CDR3 comprises 14 residues. V lost 7 bases and J lost 3, with 10 bases in between. Germline V lookup: CDR1 LNHDA, CDR2 SQIVND (reference sequence). For the CDR3, the DNA is TGTGCCAGTACCGGGGGGCTCTATAATTCACCCCTCCACTTT. Protein: CASTGGLYNSPLHF. Combining the CDR3 with reference TRBV19 and TRBJ1-6 gives the whole variable domain DGGITQSPKYLFRKEGQNVTLSCEQNLNHDAMYWYRQDPGQGLRLIYYSQIVNDFQKGDIAEGYSVSREKKESFPLTVTSAQKNPTAFYLCASTGGLYNSPLHFGNGTRLTVT.

This sequence joins TRBV29-1 and TRBJ2-5; the D gene is possibly TRBD2 (6 bases). Germline V gene data show CDR1 as SQVTM and CDR2 as ANQGSEA. V was clipped by 4 bases and J by 5 bases, with 23 bases between them. CDR3 length: 16 amino acids. CDR3 loop: CSVAGTRTREGETQYF. The CDR3, as DNA: TGCAGCGTTGCCGGGACTCGGACTCGCGAGGGGGAGACCCAGTACTTC.

This sequence joins TRBV19 and TRBJ2-3, with 8 bases identical to TRBD1. This CDR3 contains 15 residues. Unmatched junction bases numbered 11, after V lost 6 bases and J lost 6 bases. Germline CDR1 reads LNHDA; CDR2 reads SQIVND (reference sequence). The DNA for the CDR3 is TGTGCCAGTAGCCCACCAGGGGGCATCGTGGATACGCAGTATTTT. Amino acid sequence: CASSPPGGIVDTQYF.

This chain uses TRBV19 with TRBJ2-2; 13 bases map to TRBD2. With 5 bases clipped from V and 6 bases from J, the junction kept 9 bases outside the gene matches. The CDR3 consists of 17 residues. Germline V gene data show CDR1 as LNHDA and CDR2 as SQIVND (reference sequence). The CDR3 is CASSGGTSGIWPGELFF. The CDR3 nucleotides read TGTGCCAGTAGTGGGGGGACTAGCGGGATATGGCCCGGGGAGCTGTTTTTT.

The genes are TRBV12-3 or TRBV12-4 and TRBJ1-1; 8 bases match TRBD1. CDR3 size: 13 residues. The junction had 1 base not matched to a gene; V was cut back by 6 bases and J by 1 base. DNA for the CDR3: TGTGCCAGCAGACAGGGGGGGAACACTGAAGCTTTCTTT. Protein: CASRQGGNTEAFF.

The rearrangement joins TRBV27 to TRBJ2-1; 8 nucleotides agree with TRBD2. CDR3 length: 15 residues. Germline V gene data show CDR1 as MNHEY and CDR2 as SMNVEV (reference sequence). V shed 5 bases and J 0 bases; nucleotides not matched to a gene: 3. The CDR3: CASSASGSSYNEQFF. The CDR3 DNA follows: TGTGCCAGCAGTGCGAGCGGGAGCTCCTACAATGAGCAGTTCTTC.

The chain uses TRBV7-3 and TRBJ2-2; 16 nucleotides align to TRBD2. V shed 5 bases and J 6 bases; nucleotides not matched to a gene: 18. Germline assignment: CDR1 SGHTA and CDR2 FQGTGA. The CDR3 runs 21 residues. The CDR3 region has the DNA TGTGCCAGCAGCCCCCGCCCCCGGGGACTAGCGGGGGGGCCTGTGTCCGGGGAGCTGTTTTTT. Protein sequence: CASSPRPRGLAGGPVSGELFF. The entire variable domain, with the rest obtained from reference TRBV7-3 and TRBJ2-2, is as follows: GAGVSQTPSNKVTEKGKYVELRCDPISGHTALYWYRQSLGQGPEFLIYFQGTGAADDSGLPNDRFFAVRPEGSVSTLKIQRTERGDSAVYLCASSPRPRGLAGGPVSGELFFGEGSRLTVL.

V and J are TRBV9 and TRBJ2-7; D possibly corresponds to TRBD2 (5 bases). There are 15 residues in the CDR3. Germline CDR1 and CDR2: SGDLS and YYNGEE. Trimming removed 0 bases at V and 4 bases at J, with 14 bases between. CDR3 nucleotide sequence: TGTGCCAGCAGCGTAGGAAGCACCCGAGGGTACGAGCAGTACTTC. It yields the protein CASSVGSTRGYEQYF.

The V and J genes are TRBV12-3 or TRBV12-4 and TRBJ2-7; possibly TRBD2 for D (6 bases). Trimming removed 11 bases from V and 5 bases from J, with 13 bases in between. The CDR3 totals 11 residues. The CDR3 bases are TGTGCCGGAGCGGGTTCCCACGAGCAGTACTTC. Protein: CAGAGSHEQYF.

This sequence joins TRBV6-1 and TRBJ1-3; D ambiguous. Germline CDR1 is MNHNS and CDR2 is SASEGT. The CDR3 sequence is 13 residues long. Between the trimmed V and J ends, which lost 2 bases and 1 base, there was a span of 3 bases. The CDR3 coding sequence is TGTGCCAGCAGTGAACTGTCTGGAAACACCATATATTTT. Its translation: CASSELSGNTIYF.

The chain carries TRBV11-3 and TRBJ2-6, with TRBD2 matching 8 bases. V lost 3 bases, J lost 2 bases, and 0 bases stayed unmatched. CDR1 and CDR2 (germline): SGHNT, YENEEA. This CDR3 contains 15 residues. The CDR3 DNA follows: TGTGCCAGCAGCTTCGGGGGGGCTGGGGCCAACGTCCTGACTTTC. It specifies CASSFGGAGANVLTF.

This chain joins TRBV14 and TRBJ2-5, with D maybe TRBD2 (6 bases). Trimming pared 0 bases from V and 5 bases from J, leaving 22 bases between. Per germline, CDR1 SGHDN and CDR2 FVKESK. CDR3 length: 18 amino acids. In DNA form, the CDR3 reads TGTGCCAGCAGCCAAGATGGAGGGGTCGGGCTAGCACGGGAGACCCAGTACTTC. Encoded protein: CASSQDGGVGLARETQYF.

This clone was seen once. The rearrangement joins TRBV5-1 to TRBJ2-1; 8 bases are a match to TRBD1. In germline, CDR1 is SGHRS, CDR2 YFSETQ. This CDR3 has 16 amino acids. V lost 4 bases to trimming and J lost 1 base; unmatched junction nucleotides: 7. The CDR3, as DNA: TGCGCCAGCAGCAGGACAGGGAAAACGTCCTACAATGAGCAGTTCTTC. Its protein product is CASSRTGKTSYNEQFF.

The chain is built from TRBV14 and TRBJ2-2; D might be TRBD1 (5 bases). V lost 0 bases and J lost 7, with 6 bases in between. The V gene's germline CDR1 is SGHDN and CDR2 FVKESK. This CDR3 spans 13 amino acids. The CDR3 loop reads CASSQERGGELFF. The CDR3 DNA reads as TGTGCCAGCAGCCAAGAAAGGGGCGGGGAGCTGTTTTTT.

The chain employs TRBV11-3 and TRBJ2-5; D possibly corresponds to TRBD2 (6 bases). Germline values: CDR1 SGHNT, CDR2 YENEEA. V was shortened by 5 bases and J by 3 bases, with 10 bases between the two germline ends. This CDR3 contains 13 residues. Here the CDR3 DNA reads TGTGCCAGCAGCCCAGGCGGGAAAGAGACCCAGTACTTC. As protein: CASSPGGKETQYF.

This rearrangement joins TRBV5-4 to TRBJ2-7; D is uncertain. V lost 4 bases, J lost 2 bases, and 10 bases lay in between. Germline V gene sequence: CDR1 SGHNT, CDR2 YYREEE (reference sequence). The CDR3 contains 13 residues. CDR3: CASSPVDTYEQYF. The CDR3 DNA reads TGTGCCAGCAGCCCGGTCGACACCTACGAGCAGTACTTC. Looking up the rest from reference TRBV5-4 and TRBJ2-7 gives the full variable domain: ETGVTQSPTHLIKTRGQQVTLRCSSQSGHNTVSWYQQALGQGPQFIFQYYREEENGRGNFPPRFSGLQFPNYSSELNVNALELDDSALYLCASSPVDTYEQYFGPGTRLTVT.